One sample yielded the 3 T cell receptor beta chains listed below, sequenced in a study of blood T cell repertoires in COVID-19. Clones were read by immunoSEQ multiplex PCR, and TCRdb kept only the in-frame ones, dropping some. The table lists 150,000 to 190,000 clones, roughly 71% of them singletons, with 3% to 4.5% in the top ten. The sample taken for sequencing was peripheral blood. Every receptor here comes from a woman older than 75 with acute or convalescent COVID-19.

The V and J genes are TRBV19 and TRBJ1-5; 10 bases line up with TRBD1. CDR1 is LNHDA and CDR2 is SQIVND in the germline V gene (reference sequence). The CDR3 runs 16 residues. The V segment lost 3 bases and the J segment 9 bases; nucleotides outside the gene matches: 11. CDR3 DNA sequence: TGTGCCAGTAGTATCCTATCTGGGACAGGGGACCGGCCCCAGCATTTT. Its protein is CASSILSGTGDRPQHF.

This chain joins TRBV4-1 and TRBJ1-2; D gene unclear. The V and J ends lost 0 bases and 3 bases respectively, with 26 bases between them. Germline CDR1 MGHRA, CDR2 YSYEKL. There are 20 residues in the CDR3. Here the CDR3 DNA reads TGCGCCAGCAGCCAAGATCGGTCGGGTCATCAAGTGATAACGTACTATGGCTACACCTTC. Amino acid sequence: CASSQDRSGHQVITYYGYTF.

The chain has TRBV6-5 and TRBJ1-2; D not resolved. This CDR3 spans 14 amino acids. The V gene's germline CDR1 is MNHEY and CDR2 SVGAGI. The V and J ends lost 5 bases and 3 bases respectively, with 13 bases between them. In nucleotides, the CDR3 is TGTGCCAGCAGTCTGAGAAGACAAGACTATGGCTACACCTTC. Translation gives CASSLRRQDYGYTF.